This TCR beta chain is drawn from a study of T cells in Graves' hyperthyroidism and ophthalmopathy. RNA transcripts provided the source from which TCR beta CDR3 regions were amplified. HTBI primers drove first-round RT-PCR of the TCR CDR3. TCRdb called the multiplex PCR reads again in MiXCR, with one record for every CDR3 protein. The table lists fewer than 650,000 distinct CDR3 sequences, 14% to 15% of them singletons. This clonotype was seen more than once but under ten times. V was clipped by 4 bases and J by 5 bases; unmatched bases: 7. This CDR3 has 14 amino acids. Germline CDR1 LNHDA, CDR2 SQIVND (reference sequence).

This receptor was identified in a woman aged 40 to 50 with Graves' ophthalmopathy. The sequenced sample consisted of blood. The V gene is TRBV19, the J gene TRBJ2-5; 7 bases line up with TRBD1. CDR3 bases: TGTGCCAGTAGTACACAGACAGGGTCGGAGACCCAGTACTTC. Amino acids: CASSTQTGSETQYF.